Shown below are 20 T cell receptor beta chains from a single sample sequenced in a study of OX40 agonist ivuxolimab in advanced cancers. The table came from immunoSEQ multiplex PCR; TCRdb's copy has only in-frame clones and leaves some out. This repertoire shows some 43,000 clones, approximately 87% found once; its top ten account for about 9.3%. Specimen: CD4+ or CD8+ T cells sorted from blood, collected in a trial of the OX40 agonist ivuxolimab. Receptors were obtained from an adult with an advanced solid tumor such as melanoma, head and neck, liver or kidney cancer.

The gene calls are TRBV6-5 and TRBJ1-1, with a tentative D call TRBD1 (6 bases). V lost 2 bases, J lost 7 bases, and 8 bases lay in between. CDR1 and CDR2 from the germline V gene are MNHEY and SVGAGI. CDR3 size: 12 residues. The CDR3 DNA sequence: TGTGCCAGCAGTTACGGGACAAATGAAGCTTTCTTT. This encodes CASSYGTNEAFF.

V usage is TRBV5-1 and J usage is TRBJ1-1, with D possibly TRBD1 on 6 matching bases. The CDR3 has 13 residues. The germline CDR1 and CDR2 sequences are SGHRS and YFSETQ. V was clipped by 4 bases and J by 5 bases, with 12 bases between them. CDR3 bases: TGCGCCAGCAGCATAGGGGGAAAGACTGAAGCTTTCTTT. Its translation: CASSIGGKTEAFF.

This chain joins TRBV7-6 and TRBJ2-1, with 9 bases lining up with TRBD1. V trimming: 2 bases; J trimming: 10 bases; junction bases outside the gene matches: 9. The CDR3 is made up of 15 amino acids. Germline V lookup: CDR1 SGHVS, CDR2 FNYEAQ. CDR3 loop: CASSLSYRGRLEQFF. The CDR3 DNA reads TGTGCCAGCAGCTTATCTTACAGGGGGCGTTTGGAGCAGTTCTTC.

The chain joins TRBV6-1 to TRBJ2-4, with unresolved D. In germline, CDR1 is MNHNS, CDR2 SASEGT. This CDR3 spans 14 amino acids. The V and J ends lost 7 bases and 8 bases respectively, with 18 bases between them. The CDR3 region is CASTPRAFGDIQYF. CDR3 nucleotide sequence: TGTGCCAGCACTCCCCGGGCCTTTGGAGACATTCAGTACTTC.

The rearrangement links TRBV29-1 to TRBJ1-2; D is perhaps TRBD1 (6 bases). From germline, CDR1 is SQVTM and CDR2 ANQGSEA. V was cut by 4 bases and J by 8 bases, with 17 bases left in between. CDR3 length: 13 amino acids. In DNA form, the CDR3 reads TGCAGCGTTGTGCCCCGGGGGGCTTACGGCTACACCTTC. Protein sequence: CSVVPRGAYGYTF.

V and J are TRBV9 and TRBJ2-7; TRBD1 matches at 9 bases. Trimming removed 0 bases from V and 6 bases from J; junction bases left unmatched: 1. CDR3 size: 13 residues. Germline assignment: CDR1 SGDLS and CDR2 YYNGEE. CDR3: CASSVDRGREQYF. The CDR3 DNA is TGTGCCAGCAGCGTAGACAGGGGGCGCGAGCAGTACTTC.

This sequence joins TRBV18 and TRBJ2-1; no reliable D call. Per germline, CDR1 KGHSH and CDR2 LQKENI. CDR3 size: 11 residues. Trimming took 2 bases from V and 12 from J, leaving 8 bases between them. CDR3 in amino acids: CASSPVLGQFF. The CDR3 DNA reads TGTGCCAGCTCACCAGTCCTTGGGCAGTTCTTC.

CDR3 nucleotide sequence: TGTGCCAGCAGCCCCCTAGGGGTGGGCTACGAGCAGTACTTC. Translated: CASSPLGVGYEQYF. The chain combines TRBV7-6 with TRBJ2-7; TRBD1 is a possible D gene (5 bases). The CDR3 length is 14 residues. Germline V gene data show CDR1 as SGHVS and CDR2 as FNYEAQ. V was trimmed by 5 bases and J by 3 bases, leaving 14 bases between them.

J is TRBJ2-6 and V is TRBV29-1; D may be TRBD1 (6 bases). CDR1 SQVTM and CDR2 ANQGSEA come from the germline V gene. V was trimmed by 1 base and J by 0 bases, leaving 10 bases between them. There are 16 residues in the CDR3. The CDR3 region has the DNA TGCAGCGTTGAAGGGGACACCACCTCTGGGGCCAACGTCCTGACTTTC. Protein product: CSVEGDTTSGANVLTF.

This chain connects TRBV6-6 to TRBJ2-2; D is ambiguous. CDR1 and CDR2 from the germline V gene are MNHNY and SVGAGI (reference sequence). V dropped 7 bases and J dropped 3 bases, with 12 bases sitting between them. This CDR3 region has 14 residues. The CDR3 region has the DNA TGTGCCAGCAAGAACCCCGCGGACACCGGGGAGCTGTTTTTT. It codes for CASKNPADTGELFF.

V gene TRBV6-6 combines with J gene TRBJ1-1, with unresolved D. The CDR3 extends over 14 amino acids. Germline CDR1 reads MNHNY; CDR2 reads SVGAGI (reference sequence). The V end lost 6 bases, the J end lost 4 bases, and 15 bases lay between the germline ends. The CDR3 bases are TGTGCCAGCAGCCCACTTCGGATCGGCACTGAAGCTTTCTTT. Protein product: CASSPLRIGTEAFF.

V and J are TRBV18 and TRBJ2-1; D unclear. The CDR3 is 12 residues long. Trimming cost V 6 bases and J 4 bases, with 7 bases left between them. The V gene's germline CDR1 is KGHSH and CDR2 LQKENI. The CDR3 is CASSPVYNEQFF. As DNA, the CDR3 is TGTGCCAGCTCCCCTGTATACAATGAGCAGTTCTTC.

This sequence joins TRBV7-9 and TRBJ2-4; no clear D gene. The CDR3 loop spans 10 amino acids. Trimming removed 5 bases at V and 7 bases at J, with 3 bases between. Germline CDR1 SEHNR, CDR2 FQNEAQ (reference sequence). Here the CDR3 reads CASSKNIQYF. CDR3 DNA sequence: TGTGCCAGCAGCAAGAACATTCAGTACTTC.

The chain is built from TRBV7-9 and TRBJ2-5; TRBD2 aligns across 14 bases. This CDR3 comprises 17 residues. With V trimmed by 4 bases and J by 1 base, 5 bases remained unmatched. Germline V gene data show CDR1 as SEHNR and CDR2 as FQNEAQ (reference sequence). The chain's CDR3 is CASSSGLAGGTQETQYF. The DNA for the CDR3 is TGTGCCAGCAGCTCCGGACTAGCGGGGGGCACCCAAGAGACCCAGTACTTC.

This chain connects TRBV5-1 to TRBJ2-7; a weak D match, TRBD1 (5 bases). Germline CDR1 reads SGHRS; CDR2 reads YFSETQ. The V end was cut by 0 bases, the J end by 2 bases, with 12 bases between. CDR3 length: 15 residues. The CDR3 protein is CASSLVGMGPYEQYF. The CDR3 nucleotides read TGCGCCAGCAGCTTGGTGGGGATGGGGCCCTACGAGCAGTACTTC. Full variable domain (remainder filled in from reference TRBV5-1 and TRBJ2-7): KAGVTQTPRYLIKTRGQQVTLSCSPISGHRSVSWYQQTPGQGLQFLFEYFSETQRNKGNFPGRFSGRQFSNSRSEMNVSTLELGDSALYLCASSLVGMGPYEQYFGPGTRLTVT.

This clone is categorized as medium-sized. The V call is TRBV7-2, the J call TRBJ2-7; D is possibly TRBD1 (6 bases). This CDR3 has 16 residues. V was shortened by 3 bases and J by 3 bases, with 18 bases between the two germline ends. CDR1 and CDR2 (germline): SGHTA, FQGNSA. The CDR3 reads CASSFLMAGAHYEQYF. CDR3 sequence (DNA): TGTGCCAGCAGCTTTCTGATGGCAGGGGCGCACTACGAGCAGTACTTC.

The chain carries TRBV7-9 and TRBJ2-7; the D is unclear. This CDR3 comprises 13 residues. Germline-derived CDR1 and CDR2 are SEHNR and FQNEAQ (reference sequence). The ends were cut back, 1 base at V and 4 bases at J, with 8 bases in the middle. The CDR3 reads CASSLGTEYEQYF. For the CDR3, the DNA is TGTGCCAGCAGCTTAGGCACGGAGTACGAGCAGTACTTC.

The V and J genes are TRBV6-5 and TRBJ2-7; 13 nucleotides line up with TRBD2. Germline loops: CDR1 MNHEY, CDR2 SVGAGI. This CDR3 is 16 amino acids long. V gave up 2 bases and J gave up 3 bases; unmatched junction bases: 4. CDR3 in DNA: TGTGCCAGCAGTTACGGGACTAGCGGGGTGAACTACGAGCAGTACTTC. Translating it yields CASSYGTSGVNYEQYF.

The chain carries TRBV19 and TRBJ2-7; D remains ambiguous. Germline V gene sequence: CDR1 LNHDA, CDR2 SQIVND (reference sequence). Trimming removed 0 bases at V and 3 bases at J, with 6 bases between. This CDR3 region has 13 residues. The CDR3 DNA reads as TGTGCCAGTAGTATAGAGGGCGGCTACGAGCAGTACTTC. It specifies CASSIEGGYEQYF. The full variable domain, with the rest looked up from reference TRBV19 and TRBJ2-7, is DGGITQSPKYLFRKEGQNVTLSCEQNLNHDAMYWYRQDPGQGLRLIYYSQIVNDFQKGDIAEGYSVSREKKESFPLTVTSAQKNPTAFYLCASSIEGGYEQYFGPGTRLTVT.

The DNA for the CDR3 is TGTGCCAGTCAGGGGGCGAAGGGTTTGACCGGGGAGCTGTTTTTT. Its translation is CASQGAKGLTGELFF. The gene calls are TRBV6-1 and TRBJ2-2; 8 nucleotides align to TRBD1. Germline V gives CDR1 MNHNS, CDR2 SASEGT. V shed 9 bases and J 5 bases; nucleotides not matched to a gene: 11. The CDR3 is made up of 15 amino acids.